Each of the 12 T cell receptor beta chains below was sequenced from the same sample in a study of OX40 agonist ivuxolimab in advanced cancers. The method was immunoSEQ multiplex PCR; TCRdb's version includes in-frame clones alone and lacks a portion of them. Here the sample spans fewer than 85,000 clones, about 93% being singletons. The specimen comprised CD4+ or CD8+ T cells sorted from blood, sampled in a trial of the OX40 agonist ivuxolimab. The receptor set was obtained from an adult with an advanced solid tumor such as melanoma, head and neck, liver or kidney cancer.

The CDR3 region has the DNA TGTGCCAGCTCTCGATCCGGGACTAGCGGGTCCTGGGAGACCCAGTACTTC. Translating gives CASSRSGTSGSWETQYF. This chain uses TRBV18 with TRBJ2-5; 12 nucleotides agree with TRBD2. Germline V gene lookup returns CDR1 KGHSH and CDR2 LQKENI. The CDR3 is 17 residues long. V trimming: 6 bases; J trimming: 5 bases; junction bases outside the gene matches: 13.

The count of this clone is one. The chain is built from TRBV5-4 and TRBJ2-7, with D unresolved. Germline assignment: CDR1 SGHNT and CDR2 YYREEE (reference sequence). The CDR3 runs 11 residues. Trimming cost V 0 bases and J 6 bases, with 4 bases left between them. Written as DNA, the CDR3 is TGTGCCAGCAGCTTGGGGGGCGAGCAGTACTTC. Residues: CASSLGGEQYF.

The rearrangement joins TRBV5-6 to TRBJ2-7, with 7 positions matching TRBD2. The junction had 11 bases not matched to a gene; V was cut back by 3 bases and J by 5 bases. The germline gives CDR1 SGHDT, CDR2 YYEEEE. The CDR3 contains 15 residues. This CDR3 is CASSSYGRPKDEQYF. Written as DNA, the CDR3 is TGTGCCAGCAGCTCATACGGGAGGCCCAAAGACGAGCAGTACTTC. The whole variable domain, remainder taken from reference TRBV5-6 and TRBJ2-7, is DAGVTQSPTHLIKTRGQQVTLRCSPKSGHDTVSWYQQALGQGPQFIFQYYEEEERQRGNFPDRFSGHQFPNYSSELNVNALLLGDSALYLCASSSYGRPKDEQYFGPGTRLTVT.

This clone showed up just once. The J gene is TRBJ2-3, the V gene TRBV5-6; 9 bases are a match to TRBD1. The CDR3 length is 16 residues. Germline loops: CDR1 SGHDT, CDR2 YYEEEE. Trimming at V came to 4 bases and at J to 2 bases, leaving 8 bases not matched to a gene. CDR3 nucleotide sequence: TGTGCCAGCAGCGCAGGGACAGGGTTTCACACAGATACGCAGTATTTT. Translation: CASSAGTGFHTDTQYF.

The rearrangement uses TRBV7-9 and TRBJ1-1; D remains ambiguous. Germline lookup yields CDR1 SEHNR and CDR2 FQNEAQ (reference sequence). This CDR3 is built from 13 residues. V was shortened by 4 bases and J by 8 bases, with 14 bases between the two germline ends. The CDR3 region has the DNA TGTGCCAGCAGCTCGATTCCCCTAGGGGAAGCTTTCTTT. Amino acid sequence: CASSSIPLGEAFF.

The V gene is TRBV7-2, the J gene TRBJ2-5; D may match TRBD1 or TRBD2 (5 bases each). CDR1 is SGHTA, CDR2 FQGNSA, per germline. V was pared by 9 bases and J by 0 bases, with 8 bases between. The CDR3 consists of 12 residues. CDR3 protein: CASGGNQETQYF. In nucleotides, the CDR3 is TGTGCCAGTGGGGGTAACCAAGAGACCCAGTACTTC. The full variable domain, its missing parts supplied by reference TRBV7-2 and TRBJ2-5, is GAGVSQSPSNKVTEKGKDVELRCDPISGHTALYWYRQSLGQGLEFLIYFQGNSAPDKSGLPSDRFSAERTGGSVSTLTIQRTQQEDSAVYLCASGGNQETQYFGPGTRLLVL.

This chain joins TRBV5-1 and TRBJ2-2; TRBD1 matches 8 bases. The germline CDR1 and CDR2 sequences are SGHRS and YFSETQ. This CDR3 is built from 15 residues. The V segment lost 0 bases and the J segment 6 bases; nucleotides outside the gene matches: 4. CDR3 residues: CASSLGGQASGELFF. The DNA for the CDR3 is TGCGCCAGCAGCTTGGGGGGACAGGCCTCCGGGGAGCTGTTTTTT.

The chain has TRBV19 and TRBJ2-5; no clear D gene. CDR1 is LNHDA and CDR2 is SQIVND in the germline V gene (reference sequence). V shed 9 bases and J shed 7 bases, with 9 bases lying between them. CDR3 length equals 10 residues. CDR3 residues: CARVGTTQYF. In DNA, the CDR3 is TGTGCCAGAGTTGGAACGACCCAGTACTTC.

The chain combines TRBV15 with TRBJ1-5; D gene unclear. The V gene lost 1 base and the J gene lost 6 bases, with 4 bases spanning the gap. CDR1 is LNHNV, CDR2 YYDKDF, per germline (reference sequence). This CDR3 spans 12 amino acids. CDR3: CATSRGTQPQHF. CDR3 bases: TGTGCCACCAGCAGAGGGACTCAGCCCCAGCATTTT.

This chain links TRBV7-3 with TRBJ2-7; 7 nucleotides align to TRBD2. The V gene's germline CDR1 is SGHTA and CDR2 FQGTGA. Trimming at V came to 4 bases and at J to 0 bases, leaving 3 bases not matched to a gene. This CDR3 has 14 residues. The CDR3 sequence is CASSSGGSSYEQYF. The CDR3 DNA reads as TGTGCCAGCAGCTCGGGGGGTAGCTCCTACGAGCAGTACTTC.

This clone was recorded once. The junction differs from germline at one of its ends, possibly a read error. The J gene is TRBJ2-7, the V gene TRBV6-5; the D is unclear. CDR3 length: 11 residues. Germline-derived CDR1 and CDR2 are MNHEY and SVGAGI. CDR3 in amino acids: CASTYGYEQYF. CDR3 bases: TGTGCCAGCACTTACGGGTACGAGCAGTACTTC.

This chain connects TRBV5-1 to TRBJ2-7; TRBD1 or TRBD2 may be the D gene (5 bases each). From germline, CDR1 is SGHRS and CDR2 YFSETQ. With 2 bases removed from V and 2 bases from J, the gap between germline ends came to 14 bases. The CDR3 has 15 amino acids. CDR3 residues: CASSFGAPNPYEQYF. The CDR3 nucleotides read TGCGCCAGCAGCTTCGGGGCCCCGAACCCCTACGAGCAGTACTTC.